Each of the 19 T cell receptor beta chains below was sequenced from the same sample in a study of T cell responses to AZD1222 COVID-19 vaccine. Assay: immunoSEQ multiplex PCR; the TCRdb copy retains only in-frame clones and omits some. The profile shows about 150,000 clones, 92% of them singletons. The sample consisted of peripheral blood, taken 28 days after the second AZD1222 dose. Receptor source: an adult who received the AZD1222 COVID-19 vaccine.

This chain links TRBV11-1 with TRBJ1-5; the D gene is possibly TRBD1 (5 bases). Trimming removed 6 bases at V and 7 bases at J, with 13 bases between. Germline V gene lookup returns CDR1 SGHAT and CDR2 FQDESV (reference sequence). The CDR3 extends over 13 amino acids. In DNA form, the CDR3 reads TGTGCCAGCAGTATGGGAGGGGACCAGCCCCAGCATTTT. Its translation is CASSMGGDQPQHF.

This chain uses TRBV7-9 with TRBJ1-2; D perhaps matches TRBD1 (5 bases). The CDR3 has 13 residues. The germline V gene encodes CDR1 SEHNR and CDR2 FQNEAQ (reference sequence). Trimming removed 9 bases from V and 8 bases from J, with 19 bases in between. CDR3 DNA sequence: TGTGCCAGTTATAGCACAGGAGTCTCGGGCTACACCTTC. Its protein product is CASYSTGVSGYTF.

This chain joins TRBV2 and TRBJ1-2; D is unresolved. The CDR3 totals 13 residues. The germline gives CDR1 SNHLY, CDR2 FYNNEI. The ends were cut back, 5 bases at V and 8 bases at J, with 15 bases in the middle. The CDR3 nucleotides read TGTGCCAGCAGTCTCACATGGGCGGGAGGCTACACCTTC. Amino acids: CASSLTWAGGYTF.

This clone showed up just once. The V gene is TRBV19, the J gene TRBJ2-2; the match to TRBD1 covers 9 bases. The J segment lost 8 bases and the V segment lost 1 base, leaving 8 bases of the junction unmatched. The CDR3 totals 16 residues. The V gene's germline CDR1 is LNHDA and CDR2 SQIVND (reference sequence). CDR3 residues: CASSIGGQGVRGELFF. CDR3 coding DNA: TGTGCCAGTAGTATAGGGGGACAGGGCGTGAGAGGGGAGCTGTTTTTT.

V and J are TRBV11-3 and TRBJ1-1, with 7 nucleotides matching TRBD1. Losses at the gene ends were 5 bases for V and 7 bases for J; bases not matched to a gene: 10. Germline V lookup: CDR1 SGHNT, CDR2 YENEEA. The CDR3 has 14 residues. CDR3 nucleotides: TGTGCCAGCAGCGGTAGACAGGGCGAGTTTGAAGCTTTCTTT. Translation gives CASSGRQGEFEAFF.

The J gene is TRBJ1-2, the V gene TRBV11-3; possible D gene TRBD1, 6 bases. CDR1 and CDR2 from the germline V gene are SGHNT and YENEEA. V gave up 0 bases and J gave up 6 bases, with 20 bases separating them. The CDR3 runs 17 residues. The CDR3 region has the DNA TGTGCCAGCAGCTTAGAGTCGATGGGCAGGGGATTTGATGGCTACACCTTC. It encodes CASSLESMGRGFDGYTF.

This sequence joins TRBV4-1 and TRBJ2-3, with no clear D. The CDR3 has 15 amino acids. Germline V gene data show CDR1 as MGHRA and CDR2 as YSYEKL. Trimming took off 4 bases at V and 0 bases at J, with 11 bases between the two ends. The CDR3 nucleotides read TGCGCCAGCAGCCCTTTGGGCGGAAGCACAGATACGCAGTATTTT. It translates to CASSPLGGSTDTQYF.

The chain couples TRBV9 to TRBJ2-1, with 15 bases that match TRBD2. Losses at the gene ends were 0 bases for V and 3 bases for J; bases not matched to a gene: 16. From germline, CDR1 is SGDLS and CDR2 YYNGEE. The CDR3 contains 22 residues. This chain's CDR3 is CASSVGVGKGLAGGSNYNEQFF. The CDR3 nucleotides are TGTGCCAGCAGCGTAGGCGTCGGAAAGGGACTAGCGGGAGGCTCGAACTACAATGAGCAGTTCTTC.

The chain is built from TRBV27 and TRBJ1-6, with a possible D match to TRBD1 (6 bases). V was clipped by 8 bases and J by 3 bases, with 14 bases between them. CDR1 is MNHEY and CDR2 is SMNVEV in the germline V gene (reference sequence). This CDR3 is 15 amino acids long. The chain's CDR3 is CASRPGARYNSPLHF. For the CDR3, the DNA is TGTGCCAGCCGACCAGGGGCTCGCTATAATTCACCCCTCCACTTT.

This chain connects TRBV28 to TRBJ2-5, with 7 bases identical to TRBD1. This CDR3 has 14 residues. The J segment lost 3 bases and the V segment lost 4 bases, leaving 5 bases of the junction unmatched. Germline V gene data show CDR1 as MDHEN and CDR2 as SYDVKM. The CDR3 region is CASSSGQAKETQYF. CDR3 nucleotides: TGTGCCAGCAGTTCCGGACAGGCAAAAGAGACCCAGTACTTC. The full variable domain, rest sourced from reference TRBV28 and TRBJ2-5, is DVKVTQSSRYLVKRTGEKVFLECVQDMDHENMFWYRQDPGLGLRLIYFSYDVKMKEKGDIPEGYSVSREKKERFSLILESASTNQTSMYLCASSSGQAKETQYFGPGTRLLVL.

The V gene is TRBV3-1 (or the pseudogene TRBV3-2), the J gene TRBJ2-5; 8 bases match TRBD1. After removal of 4 bases from V and 14 bases from J, the junction contained 9 bases not matched to a gene. The CDR3 consists of 12 residues. The germline V gene has CDR1 LGHDT and CDR2 YNNKEL (reference sequence). This CDR3 is CASSRTGTGLYF. Written as DNA, the CDR3 is TGTGCCAGCAGCCGAACTGGGACAGGCCTTTACTTC.

V usage is TRBV9 and J usage is TRBJ2-3; D is ambiguous. CDR1 SGDLS and CDR2 YYNGEE come from the germline V gene. The CDR3 spans 14 residues. V lost 0 bases and J lost 0, with 5 bases in between. The chain's CDR3 is CASSVEGSTDTQYF. As DNA, the CDR3 is TGTGCCAGCAGCGTAGAGGGCAGCACAGATACGCAGTATTTT. The complete variable domain, with remaining parts taken from reference TRBV9 and TRBJ2-3, reads DSGVTQTPKHLITATGQRVTLRCSPRSGDLSVYWYQQSLDQGLQFLIQYYNGEERAKGNILERFSAQQFPDLHSELNLSSLELGDSALYFCASSVEGSTDTQYFGPGTRLTVL.

The V call is TRBV27, the J call TRBJ2-7, with 9 bases identical to TRBD1. Per the germline V gene, CDR1 is MNHEY and CDR2 is SMNVEV (reference sequence). Germline trimming cut 5 bases from V and 2 bases from J; bases unmatched to any gene: 7. The CDR3 runs 15 residues. The CDR3: CASSPGQGTAYEQYF. Written as DNA, the CDR3 is TGTGCCAGCAGTCCCGGACAGGGGACCGCCTACGAGCAGTACTTC.

The chain has TRBV10-3 and TRBJ2-3, with 7 positions matching TRBD2. J lost 2 bases, V lost 6 bases, and 17 bases had no gene match. Per the germline V gene, CDR1 is ENHRY and CDR2 is SYGVKD. This CDR3 region has 18 residues. CDR3 DNA sequence: TGTGCCATCAGCCCCGGAAGCGGGGAGGGCCGTAACACAGATACGCAGTATTTT. This encodes CAISPGSGEGRNTDTQYF.

V gene TRBV28 combines with J gene TRBJ1-5; perhaps TRBD1 as D (5 bases). From germline, CDR1 is MDHEN and CDR2 SYDVKM. The CDR3 consists of 16 residues. Trimming shortened V by 6 bases and J by 1 base, and 16 bases separated the two germline ends. This chain's CDR3 is CASSLGGDRSNQPQHF. In DNA, the CDR3 is TGTGCCAGCAGCTTGGGGGGTGATCGGAGCAATCAGCCCCAGCATTTT.

J is TRBJ2-5 and V is TRBV6-5; D call uncertain. V lost 7 bases and J lost 4, with 13 bases in between. Germline assignment: CDR1 MNHEY and CDR2 SVGAGI. The CDR3 totals 13 residues. CDR3: CASKASWVETQYF. The CDR3 DNA sequence: TGTGCCAGCAAGGCCTCCTGGGTAGAGACCCAGTACTTC.

This clone was picked up one time. V and J are TRBV5-6 and TRBJ2-1; D is ambiguous. CDR3 length: 12 residues. Germline assignment: CDR1 SGHDT and CDR2 YYEEEE. Trimming left V 4 bases short and J 3 bases short, with 5 bases between. As DNA, the CDR3 is TGTGCCAGCAGCAAGCTCTACAATGAGCAGTTCTTC. It translates to CASSKLYNEQFF.

The rearrangement links TRBV11-3 to TRBJ2-5; maybe TRBD1 (6 bases). Trimming shortened V by 5 bases and J by 5 bases, and 12 bases separated the two germline ends. The CDR3 contains 13 residues. The germline CDR1 and CDR2 sequences are SGHNT and YENEEA. In DNA, the CDR3 is TGTGCCAGCAGCCGGAACAGGGAGGAGACCCAGTACTTC. Translation: CASSRNREETQYF.

The V call is TRBV5-1, the J call TRBJ2-5; TRBD1 might be the D (6 bases). This CDR3 comprises 14 residues. Germline V CDR1 and CDR2: SGHRS, YFSETQ. The V end lost 4 bases, the J end lost 1 base, and 11 bases lay between the germline ends. The CDR3, as DNA: TGCGCCAGCAGCGTTCAGGGGCCCCAAGAGACCCAGTACTTC. This sequence encodes CASSVQGPQETQYF.